Each of the 6 T cell receptor beta chains below was sequenced from the same sample in a study of regulatory T cells in long-lasting Graves disease. Time point described: persistent/refractory GD, antithyroid drugs over 5 years with positive TRAb. Following extraction of RNA from PBMCs, that RNA was used to make the TCR library. Relying on iRepertoire HTBI primers and Arm-PCR of CDR3 regions, the team built TCR beta libraries. TCRdb recomputed calls from the multiplex PCR reads with MiXCR, one row per CDR3 protein. Of a few hundred thousand distinct CDR3 sequences listed, roughly 25% were seen once; the top ten hold under 35%. This specimen was peripheral blood mononuclear cells (PBMCs), taken when the disease was refractory, from a patient treated with antithyroid drugs. The receptor set was obtained from a woman in her 40s with Graves disease.

The chain couples TRBV20-1 to TRBJ2-7, with 10 bases lining up with TRBD2. Germline V gene data show CDR1 as DFQATT and CDR2 as SNEGSKA (reference sequence). The CDR3 is 15 amino acids. This CDR3 reads CSPRALAGYTYEQYF. CDR3 DNA: TGCAGCCCTAGGGCACTAGCGGGATATACCTACGAGCAGTACTTC.

The chain carries TRBV11-1 and TRBJ1-2; tentatively, D is TRBD1 (6 bases). The ends were cut back, 1 base at V and 3 bases at J, with 12 bases in the middle. The CDR3 runs to 15 residues. Germline lookup yields CDR1 SGHAT and CDR2 FQDESV (reference sequence). CDR3 protein: CASSLVTTGYYGYTF. The CDR3 nucleotides read TGTGCCAGCAGCTTAGTCACGACAGGATACTATGGCTACACCTTC. The variable domain in full, with the rest retrieved from reference TRBV11-1 and TRBJ1-2, is EAEVAQSPRYKITEKSQAVAFWCDPISGHATLYWYRQILGQGPELLVQFQDESVVDDSQLPKDRFSAERLKGVDSTLKIQPAELGDSAMYLCASSLVTTGYYGYTFGSGTRLTVV.

This clonotype was seen more than once but under ten times. J is TRBJ2-2 and V is TRBV19, with D perhaps matching TRBD1 (5 bases). Germline lookup yields CDR1 LNHDA and CDR2 SQIVND (reference sequence). This CDR3 is built from 15 residues. V was shortened by 4 bases and J by 1 base, with 10 bases between the two germline ends. CDR3 sequence: CASSRQGMNTGELFF. As DNA, the CDR3 is TGTGCCAGTAGTAGGCAGGGAATGAACACCGGGGAGCTGTTTTTT.

The table lists this clonotype with many counts. The chain employs TRBV28 and TRBJ1-1; D unclear. This CDR3 contains 13 residues. The germline CDR1 and CDR2 sequences are MDHEN and SYDVKM. V shed 6 bases and J shed 8 bases, with 16 bases lying between them. CDR3 sequence: CASRANGRSEAFF. The CDR3 nucleotides are TGTGCCAGCAGGGCAAACGGCAGGTCAGAAGCTTTCTTT.

This CDR3 reads CASSLGAFPQYF. The CDR3, as DNA: TGTGCCAGCAGCTTAGGCGCCTTCCCGCAGTATTTT. The chain employs TRBV7-9 and TRBJ2-3; D gene uncertain. This CDR3 comprises 12 residues. CDR1 SEHNR and CDR2 FQNEAQ come from the germline V gene (reference sequence). The germline V and J ends were trimmed by 1 base and 10 bases, with 9 bases remaining between them. Full variable domain (missing parts from reference TRBV7-9 and TRBJ2-3): DTGVSQNPRHKITKRGQNVTFRCDPISEHNRLYWYRQTLGQGPEFLTYFQNEAQLEKSRLLSDRFSAERPKGSFSTLEIQRTEQGDSAMYLCASSLGAFPQYFGPGTRLTVL.

CDR3 coding DNA: TGTGCCAGCAGCCTTGGGGACAGAAACTATGGCTACACCTTC. Amino acids: CASSLGDRNYGYTF. This chain connects TRBV4-2 to TRBJ1-2; 7 bases align to TRBD1. The CDR3 spans 14 residues. After removal of 4 bases from V and 2 bases from J, the junction contained 4 bases not matched to a gene. Germline loops: CDR1 LGHNA, CDR2 YNFKEQ.